This T cell receptor beta chain was sequenced in a study of T cells in Graves' hyperthyroidism and ophthalmopathy. TCR beta CDR3 regions were amplified from RNA. TCR CDR3 regions were first amplified by RT-PCR with HTBI primers. TCRdb re-called the multiplex PCR reads with MiXCR, one entry per CDR3 protein. In the table there are a few hundred thousand distinct CDR3 sequences, roughly 22% of which are singletons. Per the germline V gene, CDR1 is LNHDA and CDR2 is SQIVND (reference sequence). This CDR3 comprises 19 residues. V lost 2 bases to trimming and J lost 0 bases; unmatched junction nucleotides: 12.

Sequencing input: blood. The TCR was taken from a woman aged 65 to 85 with Graves' ophthalmopathy. This chain uses TRBV19 with TRBJ2-4; 8 bases fit TRBD2. CDR3 region: CASSITSGTLTGAKNIQYF. The CDR3 nucleotides read TGTGCCAGTAGTATAACTAGCGGAACCCTAACCGGAGCCAAAAACATTCAGTACTTC.